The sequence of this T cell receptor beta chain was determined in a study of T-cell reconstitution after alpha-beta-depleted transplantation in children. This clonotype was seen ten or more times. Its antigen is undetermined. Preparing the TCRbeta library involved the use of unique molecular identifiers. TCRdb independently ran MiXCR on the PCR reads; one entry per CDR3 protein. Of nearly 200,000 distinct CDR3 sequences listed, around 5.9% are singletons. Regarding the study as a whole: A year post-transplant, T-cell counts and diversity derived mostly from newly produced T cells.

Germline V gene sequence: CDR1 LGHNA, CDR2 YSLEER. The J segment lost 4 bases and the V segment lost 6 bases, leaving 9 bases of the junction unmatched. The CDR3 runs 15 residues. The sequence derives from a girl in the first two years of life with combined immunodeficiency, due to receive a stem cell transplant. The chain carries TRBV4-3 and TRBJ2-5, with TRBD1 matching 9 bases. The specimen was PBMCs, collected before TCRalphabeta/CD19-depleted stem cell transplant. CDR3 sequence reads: CASSPGTGTGETQYF. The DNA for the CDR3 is TGCGCCAGCAGTCCCGGGACAGGGACAGGAGAGACCCAGTACTTC.